This T cell receptor (beta chain) is drawn from a study of pediatric ulcerative colitis. The repertoire was sequenced with immunoSEQ multiplex PCR; TCRdb's copy has only in-frame clones and lacks some. The data show about 36,000 clones, less than 90% seen once. CDR3 length equals 14 residues. Germline loops: CDR1 SEHNR, CDR2 FQNEAQ (reference sequence). V shed 7 bases and J shed 4 bases, with 16 bases lying between them. Sequencing was performed on blood. The source is a girl under 18 with moderate ulcerative colitis. The chain is built from TRBV7-9 and TRBJ1-1; D unresolved. CDR3 bases: TGTGCCAGCACCCCCCCCCTAGAACCCACTGAAGCTTTCTTT. This codes for CASTPPLEPTEAFF.